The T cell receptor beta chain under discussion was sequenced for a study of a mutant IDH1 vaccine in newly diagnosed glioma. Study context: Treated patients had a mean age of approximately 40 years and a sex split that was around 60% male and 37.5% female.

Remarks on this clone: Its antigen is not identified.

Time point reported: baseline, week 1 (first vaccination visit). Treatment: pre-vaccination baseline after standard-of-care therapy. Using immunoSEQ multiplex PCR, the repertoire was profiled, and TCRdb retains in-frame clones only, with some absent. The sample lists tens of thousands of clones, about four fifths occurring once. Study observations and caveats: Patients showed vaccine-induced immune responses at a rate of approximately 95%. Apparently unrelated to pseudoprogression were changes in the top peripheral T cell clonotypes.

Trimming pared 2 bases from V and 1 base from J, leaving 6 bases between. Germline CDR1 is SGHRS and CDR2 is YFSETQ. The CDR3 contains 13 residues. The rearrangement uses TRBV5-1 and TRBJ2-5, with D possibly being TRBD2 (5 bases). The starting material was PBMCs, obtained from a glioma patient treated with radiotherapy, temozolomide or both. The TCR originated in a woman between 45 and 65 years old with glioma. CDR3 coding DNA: TGCGCCAGCAGCTTCGGGATCCAAGAGACCCAGTACTTC. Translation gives CASSFGIQETQYF.